This T cell receptor (beta chain) was retrieved from a study of regulatory T cells in long-lasting Graves disease. Germline CDR1 and CDR2: SGHTA and FQGNSA. The CDR3 totals 15 residues. V lost 1 base and J 3 bases, leaving 10 bases between the germline ends. In its sample, this clonotype was seen many times. Relying on iRepertoire HTBI primers and Arm-PCR of CDR3 regions, the team built TCR beta libraries. Using its own MiXCR run on the multiplex PCR reads, TCRdb lists one record per CDR3 protein. Among hundreds of thousands of distinct CDR3 sequences listed, approximately 15% were seen once. Time point: newly diagnosed GD, antithyroid drugs for less than 3 months. Making the TCR library involved RNA that had been extracted from PBMCs. The sample was also linked to a second study, of T cells in Graves' hyperthyroidism and ophthalmopathy. According to that study: Blood also carried most thyroid clonotypes expanded above 0.001.

Sequences were derived from peripheral blood mononuclear cells (PBMCs), sampled at new diagnosis, from a patient treated with antithyroid drugs. This clonotype was sampled from a woman in her thirties with Graves disease. The V call is TRBV7-2, the J call TRBJ1-5; the D gene is possibly TRBD1 (5 bases). The CDR3 here is CASSLVGGDNQPQHF. CDR3 sequence (DNA): TGTGCCAGCAGCTTAGTGGGGGGGGACAATCAGCCCCAGCATTTT.